The 14 T cell receptor beta chains in this list originate from one sample, sequenced in a study of T-cell reconstitution after alpha-beta-depleted transplantation in children. The TCRbeta library was prepared with unique molecular identifiers. TCRdb used MiXCR to reprocess the PCR reads, holding one entry per CDR3 protein. The sample carries fewer than 700,000 distinct CDR3 sequences, about an eighth recorded once. This specimen was PBMCs, mostly from graft donor cells, taken 360 days after TCRalphabeta/CD19-depleted stem cell transplant. Every receptor here comes from a male patient aged 10 to 17 who had a stem cell transplant for acute myeloid leukemia, so the T cells may come from the graft donor.

V gene TRBV28 combines with J gene TRBJ2-7; D is unresolved. CDR3 length equals 15 residues. Germline V CDR1 and CDR2: MDHEN, SYDVKM. Trimming took off 10 bases at V and 3 bases at J, with 22 bases between the two ends. CDR3 protein: CANRVELGSVYEQYF. The CDR3 DNA sequence: TGTGCCAACAGAGTCGAGCTGGGCTCGGTCTACGAGCAGTACTTC.

This clonotype was observed a few times. The CDR3 protein is CSALLAEIQETQYF. In DNA, the CDR3 is TGCAGTGCTTTACTAGCGGAAATACAAGAGACCCAGTACTTC. The chain is built from TRBV20-1 and TRBJ2-5; TRBD2 aligns across 8 bases. In germline, CDR1 is DFQATT, CDR2 SNEGSKA (reference sequence). The CDR3 totals 14 residues. J was trimmed by 2 bases and V by 5 bases; bases with no gene match: 7.

This clonotype turned up a few times. The genes are TRBV7-2 and TRBJ2-1; TRBD2 aligns across 8 bases. There are 16 residues in the CDR3. Germline CDR1 and CDR2: SGHTA and FQGNSA. J was trimmed by 14 bases and V by 1 base; bases with no gene match: 16. CDR3 sequence reads: CASSLVPGLGVGEEFF. The CDR3 DNA reads TGTGCCAGCAGCTTAGTTCCGGGACTAGGGGTGGGAGAGGAGTTCTTC.

The table lists this clonotype with a few counts. This chain uses TRBV7-2 with TRBJ2-7; the D gene is possibly TRBD2 (6 bases). This CDR3 region has 15 residues. Germline V gene sequence: CDR1 SGHTA, CDR2 FQGNSA. The germline V and J ends were trimmed by 6 bases and 0 bases, with 15 bases remaining between them. Written as DNA, the CDR3 is TGTGCCAGCAGTTTGGAGGGCGGATACTCCTACGAGCAGTACTTC. This translates into CASSLEGGYSYEQYF.

This chain links TRBV6-2 or TRBV6-3 with TRBJ2-7; 7 bases match TRBD1. From germline, CDR1 is MNHEY and CDR2 SVGEGT. This CDR3 is 15 amino acids long. V was pared by 10 bases and J by 3 bases, with 15 bases of the junction left unmatched. The chain's CDR3 is CANPRIQGKDYEQYF. CDR3 sequence (DNA): TGTGCCAACCCTAGGATACAGGGGAAAGACTACGAGCAGTACTTC.

This clonotype occurred a few times. The chain is built from TRBV11-3 and TRBJ1-5; D is undetermined. With 3 bases removed from V and 5 bases from J, the gap between germline ends came to 8 bases. The V gene's germline CDR1 is SGHNT and CDR2 YENEEA. The CDR3 spans 13 residues. This CDR3 is CASSFPIYQPQHF. The CDR3 nucleotides read TGTGCCAGCAGCTTCCCGATTTATCAGCCCCAGCATTTT.

The chain carries TRBV12-3 or TRBV12-4 and TRBJ2-1; 9 bases are a match to TRBD2. The V and J ends lost 6 bases and 1 base, in that order; junction bases with no gene match: 16. CDR3 size: 19 residues. DNA for the CDR3: TGTGCCAGCAGATTTAAAGCGGGAGGTTTAGTATGGTCCTACAATGAGCAGTTCTTC. This sequence encodes CASRFKAGGLVWSYNEQFF.

The table lists this clonotype with many counts. The chain employs TRBV20-1 and TRBJ2-1; D is possibly TRBD1 (6 bases). CDR3 length: 15 amino acids. Germline CDR1 DFQATT, CDR2 SNEGSKA (reference sequence). Trimming removed 6 bases from V and 4 bases from J, with 19 bases in between. As DNA, the CDR3 is TGCAGTGCCCAGGTCGAGGGGGTACGATACAATGAGCAGTTCTTC. It translates to CSAQVEGVRYNEQFF.

Ten or more counts support this clonotype. The rearrangement uses TRBV20-1 and TRBJ2-1, with D unclear. There are 10 residues in the CDR3. V was cut by 3 bases and J by 10 bases, with 7 bases left in between. CDR1 is DFQATT, CDR2 SNEGSKA, per germline (reference sequence). This CDR3 is CSASWKEQFF. The CDR3 nucleotides are TGCAGTGCTAGCTGGAAGGAGCAGTTCTTC.

This clonotype showed up many times. The gene calls are TRBV6-1 and TRBJ2-3, with 10 bases matching TRBD2. The CDR3 totals 16 residues. In germline, CDR1 is MNHNS, CDR2 SASEGT. V dropped 5 bases and J dropped 5; count of bases not matched to a gene: 10. The DNA of the CDR3 is TGTGCCAGCAGTCCGCAGCGGGAGGGCCGGGGAGATACGCAGTATTTT. This encodes CASSPQREGRGDTQYF.

This clonotype appeared a few times. The chain employs TRBV20-1 and TRBJ2-7; 12 nucleotides align to TRBD2. The germline V gene encodes CDR1 DFQATT and CDR2 SNEGSKA (reference sequence). The CDR3 covers 14 residues. The J segment lost 2 bases and the V segment lost 6 bases, leaving 5 bases of the junction unmatched. The CDR3 sequence is CSAWTSGTAYEQYF. Here the CDR3 DNA reads TGCAGTGCGTGGACTAGCGGGACAGCCTACGAGCAGTACTTC.

The DNA for the CDR3 is TGTGCCAGCAGTTTAGCGCGGGCCGGGAGTAGGTCCTACAATGAGCAGTTCTTC. Residues: CASSLARAGSRSYNEQFF. The V call is TRBV12-3 or TRBV12-4, the J call TRBJ2-1; tentative D call: TRBD2 (6 bases). The length of the CDR3 is 18 residues. V lost 0 bases and J lost 1, with 16 bases in between.

This clonotype was picked up many times. The chain links TRBV10-3 to TRBJ2-1; D uncertain. Per germline, CDR1 ENHRY and CDR2 SYGVKD. The CDR3 consists of 11 residues. With 4 bases removed from V and 9 bases from J, the gap between germline ends came to 7 bases. CDR3 protein: CAISGSTEQFF. The CDR3 bases are TGTGCCATCAGTGGGTCCACTGAGCAGTTCTTC.

This clonotype has only a few counts. The CDR3 loop reads CASWDRTNYGYTF. The CDR3 nucleotides read TGTGCCAGCTGGGACAGGACTAACTATGGCTACACCTTC. V gene TRBV5-6 combines with J gene TRBJ1-2, with 8 bases that match TRBD1. Trimming cost V 7 bases and J 0 bases; bases outside gene matches: 2. Germline CDR1 SGHDT, CDR2 YYEEEE. This CDR3 region has 13 residues.